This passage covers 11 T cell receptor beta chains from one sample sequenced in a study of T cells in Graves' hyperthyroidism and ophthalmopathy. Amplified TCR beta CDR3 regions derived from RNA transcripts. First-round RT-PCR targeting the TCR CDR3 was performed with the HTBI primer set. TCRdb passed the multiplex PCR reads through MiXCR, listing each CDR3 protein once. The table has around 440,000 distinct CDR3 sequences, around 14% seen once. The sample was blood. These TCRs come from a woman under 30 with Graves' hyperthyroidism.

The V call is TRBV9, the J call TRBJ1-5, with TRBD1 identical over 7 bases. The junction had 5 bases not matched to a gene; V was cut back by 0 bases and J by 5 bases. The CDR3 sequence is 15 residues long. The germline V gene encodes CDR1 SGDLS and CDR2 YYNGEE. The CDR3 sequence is CASSVGDRDYQPQHF. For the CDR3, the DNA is TGTGCCAGCAGCGTAGGTGACAGGGATTATCAGCCCCAGCATTTT.

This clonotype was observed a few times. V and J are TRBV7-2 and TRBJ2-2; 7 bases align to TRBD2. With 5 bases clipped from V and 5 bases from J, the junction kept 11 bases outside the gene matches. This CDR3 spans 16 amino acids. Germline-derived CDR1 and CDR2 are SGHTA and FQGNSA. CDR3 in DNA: TGTGCCAGCAGCCCCTTCAGCGGGACGGGGACCGGGGAGCTGTTTTTT. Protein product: CASSPFSGTGTGELFF.

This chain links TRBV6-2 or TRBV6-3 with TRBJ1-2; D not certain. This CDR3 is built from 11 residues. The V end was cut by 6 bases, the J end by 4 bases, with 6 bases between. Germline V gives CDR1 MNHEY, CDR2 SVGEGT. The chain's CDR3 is CASRDGYGYTF. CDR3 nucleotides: TGTGCCAGCAGGGACGGCTATGGCTACACCTTC.

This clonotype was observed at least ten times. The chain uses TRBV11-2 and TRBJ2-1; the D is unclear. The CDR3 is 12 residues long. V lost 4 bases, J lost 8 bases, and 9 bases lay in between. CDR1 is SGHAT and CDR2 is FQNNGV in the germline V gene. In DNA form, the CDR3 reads TGTGCCAGCAGCTCAGAGCGACATGAGCAGTTCTTC. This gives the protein CASSSERHEQFF. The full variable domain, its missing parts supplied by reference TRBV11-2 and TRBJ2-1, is EAGVAQSPRYKIIEKRQSVAFWCNPISGHATLYWYQQILGQGPKLLIQFQNNGVVDDSQLPKDRFSAERLKGVDSTLKIQPAKLEDSAVYLCASSSERHEQFFGPGTRLTVL.

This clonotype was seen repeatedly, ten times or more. The DNA of the CDR3 is TGTGCCAGCACCAGACAGGGTATGGGTGGCTACACCTTC. Its protein is CASTRQGMGGYTF. The chain has TRBV12-3 or TRBV12-4 and TRBJ1-2, with TRBD1 matching 7 bases. The V and J ends lost 7 bases and 7 bases, in that order; junction bases with no gene match: 9. This CDR3 has 13 residues.

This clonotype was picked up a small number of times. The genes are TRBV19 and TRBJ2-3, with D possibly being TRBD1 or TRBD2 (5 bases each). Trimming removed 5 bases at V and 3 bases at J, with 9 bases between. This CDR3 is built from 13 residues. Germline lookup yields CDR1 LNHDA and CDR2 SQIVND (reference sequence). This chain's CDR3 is CASSWGKTDTQYF. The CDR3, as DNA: TGTGCCAGTAGTTGGGGGAAGACAGATACGCAGTATTTT.

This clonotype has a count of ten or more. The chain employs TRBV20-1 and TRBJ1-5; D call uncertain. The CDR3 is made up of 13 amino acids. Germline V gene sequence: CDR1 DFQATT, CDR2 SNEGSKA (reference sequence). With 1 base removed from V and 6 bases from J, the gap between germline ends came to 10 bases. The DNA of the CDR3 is TGCAGTGCTAGAGTCAGAGAGGGTCAGCCCCAGCATTTT. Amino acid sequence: CSARVREGQPQHF.

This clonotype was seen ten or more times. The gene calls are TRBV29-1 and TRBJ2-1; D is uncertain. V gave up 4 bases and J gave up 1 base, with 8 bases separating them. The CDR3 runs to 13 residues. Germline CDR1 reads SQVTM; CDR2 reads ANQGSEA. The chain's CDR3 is CSVGSKSYNEQFF. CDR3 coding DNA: TGCAGCGTTGGGTCCAAGTCCTACAATGAGCAGTTCTTC.

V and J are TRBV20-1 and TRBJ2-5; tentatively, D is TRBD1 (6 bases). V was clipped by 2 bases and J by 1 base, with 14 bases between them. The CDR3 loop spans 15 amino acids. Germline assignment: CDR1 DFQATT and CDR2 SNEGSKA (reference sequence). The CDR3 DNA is TGCAGTGCTAGACCCGACAGGCTACTCCAAGAGACCCAGTACTTC. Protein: CSARPDRLLQETQYF.

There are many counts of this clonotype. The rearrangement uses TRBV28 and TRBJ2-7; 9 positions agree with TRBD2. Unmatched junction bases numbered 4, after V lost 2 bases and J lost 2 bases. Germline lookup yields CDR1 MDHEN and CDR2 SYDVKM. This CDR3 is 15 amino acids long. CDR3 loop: CASSLKPSGTYEQYF. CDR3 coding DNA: TGTGCCAGCAGTTTAAAACCTAGCGGGACCTACGAGCAGTACTTC.

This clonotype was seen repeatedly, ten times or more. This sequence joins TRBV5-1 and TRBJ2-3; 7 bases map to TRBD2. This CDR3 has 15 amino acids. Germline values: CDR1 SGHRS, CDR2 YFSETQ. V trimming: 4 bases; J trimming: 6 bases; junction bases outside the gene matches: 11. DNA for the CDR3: TGCGCCAGCAGCCTACAGCGGGGACCGGGGGATACGCAGTATTTT. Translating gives CASSLQRGPGDTQYF.